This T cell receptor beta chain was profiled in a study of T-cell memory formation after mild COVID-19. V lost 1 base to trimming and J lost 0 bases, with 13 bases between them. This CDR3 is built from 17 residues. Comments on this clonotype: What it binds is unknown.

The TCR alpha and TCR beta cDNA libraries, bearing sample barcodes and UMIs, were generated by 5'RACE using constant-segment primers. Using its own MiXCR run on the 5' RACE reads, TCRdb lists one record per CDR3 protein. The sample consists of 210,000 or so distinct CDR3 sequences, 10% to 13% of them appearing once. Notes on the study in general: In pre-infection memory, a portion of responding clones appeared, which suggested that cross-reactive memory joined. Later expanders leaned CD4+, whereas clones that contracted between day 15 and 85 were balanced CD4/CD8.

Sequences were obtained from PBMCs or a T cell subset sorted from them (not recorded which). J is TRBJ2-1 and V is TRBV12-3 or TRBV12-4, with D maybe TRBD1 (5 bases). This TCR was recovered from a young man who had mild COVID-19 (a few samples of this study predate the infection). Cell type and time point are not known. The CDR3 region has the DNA TGTGCCAGCAGTTTAGGAGACCGTAGGGGCTCCTACAATGAGCAGTTCTTC. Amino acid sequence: CASSLGDRRGSYNEQFF.